This T cell receptor (beta chain) was observed in a study of T cell responses to AZD1222 COVID-19 vaccine. Study-level background: Both about-4-week and about-12-week second-dose recipients were combined. Whole-study results and caveats: Repertoires in all cases were sampled only once the peak T cell response had passed. Seropositive status at baseline applied to only a handful of AZD1222 recipients.

Remarks on this clone: As yet, its antigen is unknown.

TCRdb's table, derived via immunoSEQ multiplex PCR, lists solely in-frame clones and lacks some. The data hold 150,000 to 200,000 clones, with approximately 92% observed a single time. Between the trimmed V and J ends, which lost 7 bases and 7 bases, there was a span of 8 bases. Germline V gene sequence: CDR1 MNHNY, CDR2 SVGAGI (reference sequence). The CDR3 loop spans 12 amino acids. The specimen comprised peripheral blood, sampled on day 0 of AZD1222 vaccination. This TCR was recovered from an adult in good health. The chain links TRBV6-6 to TRBJ1-6; perhaps TRBD1 as D (5 bases). CDR3 protein: CASNGGNSPLHF. The CDR3 nucleotides read TGTGCCAGCAATGGGGGGAATTCACCCCTCCACTTT.